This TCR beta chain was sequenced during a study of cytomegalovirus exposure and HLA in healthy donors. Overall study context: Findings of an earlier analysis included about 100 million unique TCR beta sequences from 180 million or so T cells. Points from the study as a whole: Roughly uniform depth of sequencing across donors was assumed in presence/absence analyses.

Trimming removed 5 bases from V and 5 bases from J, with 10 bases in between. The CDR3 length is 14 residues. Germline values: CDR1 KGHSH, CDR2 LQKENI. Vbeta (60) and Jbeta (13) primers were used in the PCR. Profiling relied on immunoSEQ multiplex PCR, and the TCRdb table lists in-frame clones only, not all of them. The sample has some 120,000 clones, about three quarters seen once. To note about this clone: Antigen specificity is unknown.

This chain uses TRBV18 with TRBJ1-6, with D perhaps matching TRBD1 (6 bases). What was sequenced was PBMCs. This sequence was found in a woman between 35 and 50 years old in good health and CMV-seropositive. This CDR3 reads CASSSYRDNSPLHF. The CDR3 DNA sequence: TGTGCCAGCTCATCCTACAGGGATAATTCACCCCTCCACTTT.